These T cell receptor beta chains were read from a single sample in a study of shared clonotypes between healthy human individuals. Some clones are missing from TCRdb's copy, which holds only in-frame ones; the method was immunoSEQ multiplex PCR. The table lists nearly 2 million clones, about 95% of them singletons, with 0.9% to 1.5% in the top ten. Sequences were obtained from naive CD8+ T cells sorted from blood. Receptors originate from a man between 18 and 35 years old in good health. Each CDR3 is given with its conserved first and last residue. A D gene is named only where the DNA matches it firmly. The size of a clone is reported for some rows only, either as once, few or many, or as a class for expanded clones.

J gene	CDR3 length	V gene	clone size	D gene	CDR3 DNA	CDR3 protein
TRBJ1-6	12	TRBV6-1	few	.	TGTGCCAGCAGTGAAAGTGGGATTAACCTCCACTTT	CASSESGINLHF
TRBJ2-1	14	TRBV5-1	.	TRBD1	TGCGCCAGCAGCGCCGGGACAGGGGACAATGAGCAGTTCTTC	CASSAGTGDNEQFF
TRBJ2-3	15	TRBV4-1	.	TRBD1	TGCGCCAGCAGCCTTAGACAGGGTATGGCAGATACGCAGTATTTT	CASSLRQGMADTQYF
TRBJ2-7	12	TRBV27	.	.	TGTGCCAGCAGTTTAACGGGAAGCGAGCAGTACTTC	CASSLTGSEQYF
TRBJ2-2	13	TRBV5-6	.	.	TGTGCCAGCAGCCCTCCAGTCACCGGGGAGCTGTTTTTT	CASSPPVTGELFF
TRBJ2-7	18	TRBV4-1	.	.	TGCGCCAGCAGCCAATTGGGAGGTAGCATGGACAGCCCCTACGAGCAGTACTTC	CASSQLGGSMDSPYEQYF
TRBJ2-7	14	TRBV4-1	.	TRBD1	TGCGCCAGCAGCGACGGGACAGGGACCTACGAGCAGTACTTC	CASSDGTGTYEQYF
TRBJ1-2	15	TRBV9	.	TRBD1	TGTGCCAGCAGCGTCCGGGACAGCCCTAACTATGGCTACACCTTC	CASSVRDSPNYGYTF
TRBJ1-4	14	TRBV27	.	.	TGTGCCAGCAGTTTTGTGGGAGGGGATGAAAAACTGTTTTTT	CASSFVGGDEKLFF
TRBJ2-7	17	TRBV5-5	.	TRBD2	TGTGCCAGTAGAGCGGGGGGCCTCTCATTTGGGCCCTACGAGCAGTACTTC	CASRAGGLSFGPYEQYF
TRBJ2-7	13	TRBV7-8	.	.	TGTGCCAGCAGCTTAAACGGCGTCAACGAGCAGTACTTC	CASSLNGVNEQYF
TRBJ2-1	15	TRBV4-3	.	.	TGCGCCAGCAGCCAAGAAGGCCGACCTACGGACGAGCAGTTCTTC	CASSQEGRPTDEQFF
TRBJ2-2	17	TRBV18	.	TRBD2	TGTGCCAGCTCACCAGGACTAGCCGGAGGGAACACCGGGGAGCTGTTTTTT	CASSPGLAGGNTGELFF
TRBJ2-4	13	TRBV13	once	.	TGTGCCAGCAGCGGGGGGATCGAAAACATTCAGTACTTC	CASSGGIENIQYF
TRBJ2-3	17	TRBV7-9	.	.	TGTGCCAGCCTCCAACCCCATGGGGAAGGGAGCACAGATACGCAGTATTTT	CASLQPHGEGSTDTQYF
TRBJ2-7	13	TRBV27	.	.	TGTGCCAGCAGTTTACGCGCTCCCTACGAGCAGTACTTC	CASSLRAPYEQYF
TRBJ1-1	12	TRBV28	.	.	TGTGCCAGCAGTTTATCGACAACTGAAGCTTTCTTT	CASSLSTTEAFF
TRBJ2-1	15	TRBV19	.	TRBD2	TGTGCCAGTAGTATGGGGACTAGCGGTTACAATGAGCAGTTCTTC	CASSMGTSGYNEQFF
TRBJ2-5	15	TRBV7-8	.	TRBD2	TGTGCCAGCAGCCGCTTAGCGGGAGGAACAGAGACCCAGTACTTC	CASSRLAGGTETQYF
TRBJ2-5	16	TRBV9	.	.	TGTGCCAGCAGCGTAGCGCCAGGGTCAATACAAGAGACCCAGTACTTC	CASSVAPGSIQETQYF
TRBJ2-7	11	TRBV9	.	.	TGTGCCAGTGGCGGCTCCTACGAGCAGTACTTC	CASGGSYEQYF
TRBJ2-1	12	TRBV11-2	.	.	TGTGCCAGCAGCCCTGGCGTGTTTGAGCAGTTCTTC	CASSPGVFEQFF
TRBJ2-7	14	TRBV19	.	.	TGTGCCAGTAGTATCCGGTCAGGGACCTACGAGCAGTACTTC	CASSIRSGTYEQYF
TRBJ2-1	15	TRBV6-6	.	TRBD2	TGTGCCAGCAGCCCTACTAGCGGGAGGTACAATGAGCAGTTCTTC	CASSPTSGRYNEQFF
TRBJ1-2	17	TRBV27	once	.	TGTGCCAGCAGCTTTGGGGTGGGGACTGATGCTTCCTATGGCTACACCTTC	CASSFGVGTDASYGYTF
TRBJ2-1	11	TRBV7-9	.	.	TGTGCCAGCAGCCCCGGACATGAGCAGTTCTTC	CASSPGHEQFF
TRBJ2-7	11	TRBV9	.	TRBD1	TGTGCCAGCAGCGTAGAGGGGGCCCCACACTTC	CASSVEGAPHF
TRBJ2-7	13	TRBV19	once	.	TGTGCCAGTAGTCTGGACAGAAGCTACGAGCAGTACTTC	CASSLDRSYEQYF
TRBJ2-7	16	TRBV21-1	.	.	TGTGCCAGCAGCAAAGCAGCGACAGGGAGAACCTACGAGCAGTACTTC	CASSKAATGRTYEQYF
TRBJ2-7	11	TRBV2	.	.	TGTGCCAGCACAGAGGGCTCCGAGCAGTACTTC	CASTEGSEQYF
TRBJ2-5	17	TRBV11-3	.	.	TGTGCCAGCAGCTTAGACGTTCACAGGGACTCGGGGGAGACCCAGTACTTC	CASSLDVHRDSGETQYF
TRBJ1-1	15	TRBV7-6	.	.	TGTGCCAGCAGCTTACCCCTGGGCCGTCACACTGAAGCTTTCTTT	CASSLPLGRHTEAFF
TRBJ2-3	14	TRBV6-5	.	.	TGTGCCAGCAGTTACGAGTCTAGCACAGATACGCAGTATTTT	CASSYESSTDTQYF
TRBJ2-7	16	TRBV5-6	once	.	TGTGCCAGCAGCTTGGAGGGACACCTAACAATCTACGAGCAGTACTTC	CASSLEGHLTIYEQYF
TRBJ2-7	17	TRBV11-2	.	TRBD2	TGTGCCAGCAGCTTAGAGGGGGGACTAGCGGGCTCCTACGAGCAGTACTTC	CASSLEGGLAGSYEQYF
TRBJ2-3	15	TRBV14	once	.	TGTGCCAGCAGCCAAGATTTCAGGGCTGGAGATACGCAGTATTTT	CASSQDFRAGDTQYF
TRBJ2-1	13	TRBV5-4	.	.	TGTGCCAGCAGCTTGGAGCCTCTCAATGAGCAGTTCTTC	CASSLEPLNEQFF
TRBJ1-6	17	TRBV6-1	.	.	TGTGCCAGCAGTGAAATCCAGGTTTCCTCCTATAATTCACCCCTCCACTTT	CASSEIQVSSYNSPLHF
TRBJ2-7	13	TRBV29-1	.	.	TGCAGCGTTGACGTACAGTCTACTTACGAGCAGTACTTC	CSVDVQSTYEQYF
TRBJ2-7	13	TRBV19	.	.	TGTGCCAGTAGCCCTACGGACAGCTACGAGCAGTACTTC	CASSPTDSYEQYF
TRBJ1-5	13	TRBV7-9	.	TRBD1	TGTGCCAGCACCCAGGGGGCGATTCAGCCCCAGCATTTT	CASTQGAIQPQHF